Given below is one TCR beta chain in context. The table came from immunoSEQ multiplex PCR; TCRdb's copy has only in-frame clones and leaves some out. The sample carries over 90,000 clones, around 89% recorded once. This specimen comes from a study of control samples from healthy donors and cancer patients. Trimming left V 6 bases short and J 2 bases short, with 11 bases between. The CDR3 is 13 amino acids. The sample consisted of PBMCs. This clonotype was sampled from a man aged 60 to 75 with lung cancer. The V gene is TRBV12-3 or TRBV12-4, the J gene TRBJ2-7, with D possibly called TRBD1 or TRBD2 (6 bases each). The CDR3 is CASREGVAYEQYF. The CDR3 region has the DNA TGTGCCAGCAGGGAGGGGGTTGCCTACGAGCAGTACTTC.